This T cell receptor beta chain was found in a study of OX40 agonist ivuxolimab in advanced cancers. Study conclusions and caveats: Among T cells, CD8+ cells averaged more expanded clones than CD4+ cells.

Profiling relied on immunoSEQ multiplex PCR, and the TCRdb table lists in-frame clones only, not all of them. The profile shows about 43,000 clones, approximately 84% of them singletons. On this clone itself: Its matching antigen is unknown.

The sequence was collected from an adult with an advanced solid tumor such as melanoma, head and neck, liver or kidney cancer. This sample comprised CD4+ or CD8+ T cells sorted from blood, obtained in a trial of the OX40 agonist ivuxolimab.

The chain's CDR3 is CASSQDPGEGQGPSGNTIYF. CDR3 DNA sequence: TGTGCCAGCAGCCAAGACCCAGGGGAGGGACAGGGTCCCTCTGGAAACACCATATATTTT. The rearrangement uses TRBV14 and TRBJ1-3; 9 nucleotides match TRBD1. Germline-derived CDR1 and CDR2 are SGHDN and FVKESK. Trimming took 0 bases from V and 0 from J; bases not matched to a gene: 12. CDR3 length equals 20 residues.